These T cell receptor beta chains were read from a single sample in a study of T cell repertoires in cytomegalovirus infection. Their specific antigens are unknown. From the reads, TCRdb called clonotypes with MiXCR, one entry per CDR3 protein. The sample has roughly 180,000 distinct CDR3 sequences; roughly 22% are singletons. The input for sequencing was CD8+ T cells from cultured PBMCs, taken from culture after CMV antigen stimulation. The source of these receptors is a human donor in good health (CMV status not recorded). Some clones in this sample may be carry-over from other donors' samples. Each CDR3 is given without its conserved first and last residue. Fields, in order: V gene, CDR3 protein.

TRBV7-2 ASSFGTDAYEQY
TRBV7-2 ASSVLAGGSTDTQY
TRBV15 ATSRVWGGEGGYT
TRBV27 ASSSLAGTDTQY
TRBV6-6 ASSPYGFSPVADTQY
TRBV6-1 ASSRGTGVATNEKLF
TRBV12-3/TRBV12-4 ASSLDQGADNEKLF
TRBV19 ASSIAVNTEAF
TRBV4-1 ASSQDDSYEQY
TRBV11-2 ATAPDWETEAF
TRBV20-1 SVTGGTTEAF
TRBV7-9 ASSPATGANTEAF
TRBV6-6 ASIRNRDRGPETQY